Sequencing of this TCR beta chain was carried out in a study of blood T cells in healthy people across ages. A J-beta primer mix and a sample-barcoded 5' primer were used in a second PCR of roughly 7 to 12 cycles. TCRdb ran MiXCR on the 5' RACE reads and lists one entry per CDR3 protein. The sample yields 1.2 million to 1.5 million distinct CDR3 sequences, approximately 60% seen once. Material: blood. The TCR sequence derives from a young man in good health.

The CDR3 loop is CSASLLAAYNEQFF. CDR3 nucleotide sequence: TGCAGTGCTAGTTTATTAGCGGCCTACAATGAGCAGTTCTTC. This chain joins TRBV20-1 and TRBJ2-1; a weak D match, TRBD2 (6 bases). This CDR3 is built from 14 residues. CDR1 and CDR2 (germline): DFQATT, SNEGSKA (reference sequence). With 3 bases removed from V and 2 bases from J, the gap between germline ends came to 11 bases.